One sample yielded the 14 T cell receptor beta chains listed below, sequenced in a study of regulatory T cells in long-lasting Graves disease. Investigators prepared the TCR beta libraries by applying iRepertoire HTBI primers and Arm-PCR of CDR3 regions. TCRdb used MiXCR to reprocess the multiplex PCR reads, holding one entry per CDR3 protein. Of approximately 400,000 distinct CDR3 sequences in the sample, more than 20% were seen once. This sample's time point: persistent/refractory GD, antithyroid drugs over 5 years with positive TRAb. After RNA was extracted from PBMCs, the TCR library was made from it. Specimen: peripheral blood mononuclear cells (PBMCs), collected when the disease was refractory, from a patient treated with antithyroid drugs. These receptor sequences come from a female donor with Graves disease.

The rearrangement uses TRBV7-8 and TRBJ2-1; weak D call: TRBD2 (5 bases). The V gene lost 5 bases and the J gene lost 8 bases, with 13 bases spanning the gap. CDR3 length: 13 residues. CDR1 SGHVS and CDR2 FQNEAQ come from the germline V gene. The CDR3 spells CASSLSDSDEQFF. The CDR3 DNA reads TGTGCCAGCAGCCTTAGCGACTCAGATGAGCAGTTCTTC.

The chain is built from TRBV20-1 and TRBJ2-7; D remains unclear. Trimming left V 0 bases short and J 3 bases short, with 6 bases between. The CDR3 is 12 amino acids. CDR1 is DFQATT and CDR2 is SNEGSKA in the germline V gene (reference sequence). The CDR3 reads CSARESIYEQYF. The CDR3 region has the DNA TGCAGTGCTAGAGAAAGTATCTACGAGCAGTACTTC.

This clonotype was seen many times. The chain joins TRBV20-1 to TRBJ1-2; unclear D gene. V was trimmed by 0 bases and J by 8 bases, leaving 13 bases between them. CDR3 size: 13 residues. CDR1 is DFQATT and CDR2 is SNEGSKA in the germline V gene (reference sequence). CDR3 DNA sequence: TGCAGTGCTAGAGATCGTAATCTTGGGGGCTACACCTTC. It is translated as CSARDRNLGGYTF.

This chain links TRBV25-1 with TRBJ2-7; 8 bases align to TRBD2. V was pared by 4 bases and J by 4 bases, with 12 bases of the junction left unmatched. This CDR3 comprises 16 residues. The germline CDR1 and CDR2 sequences are MGHDK and SYGVNS. CDR3 sequence: CASSANRFPGGYEQYF. Written as DNA, the CDR3 is TGTGCCAGCAGTGCCAACCGATTTCCGGGAGGGTACGAGCAGTACTTC.

V and J are TRBV4-2 and TRBJ1-4, with D unclear. Germline CDR1 and CDR2: LGHNA and YNFKEQ. The CDR3 is made up of 16 amino acids. Trimming shortened V by 0 bases and J by 4 bases, and 12 bases separated the two germline ends. Written as DNA, the CDR3 is TGTGCCAGCAGCCAAGATGGAGGCCCGCTTAATGAAAAACTGTTTTTT. Amino acids: CASSQDGGPLNEKLFF.

V and J are TRBV5-1 and TRBJ2-5; TRBD1 matches at 7 bases. The CDR3 length is 15 residues. J lost 4 bases, V lost 9 bases, and 15 bases had no gene match. Germline CDR1 is SGHRS and CDR2 is YFSETQ. CDR3 coding DNA: TGCGCCACAAGAGGGGGCCTTGAGGCGGCAGAGACCCAGTACTTC. Amino acid sequence: CATRGGLEAAETQYF.

The chain is built from TRBV19 and TRBJ2-5, with 10 bases lining up with TRBD1. Germline-derived CDR1 and CDR2 are LNHDA and SQIVND (reference sequence). V was pared by 3 bases and J by 3 bases, with 13 bases of the junction left unmatched. CDR3 length equals 18 residues. The CDR3 region has the DNA TGTGCCAGTAGTATGGGACAGGGGTCAGCGGGAAGGAAAGAGACCCAGTACTTC. Its protein is CASSMGQGSAGRKETQYF.

This clonotype was observed a few times. DNA of the CDR3: TGTGCCAGCAGCCTGGGGGACAGGCTAACCGGGGAGCTGTTTTTT. This encodes CASSLGDRLTGELFF. The rearrangement links TRBV3-1 to TRBJ2-2; 8 bases line up with TRBD1. The J segment lost 5 bases and the V segment lost 4 bases, leaving 6 bases of the junction unmatched. This CDR3 has 15 amino acids. Germline-derived CDR1 and CDR2 are LGHDT and YNNKEL (reference sequence).

The chain uses TRBV27 and TRBJ2-7; no definite D call. The germline V and J ends were trimmed by 1 base and 2 bases, with 9 bases remaining between them. Germline V gene sequence: CDR1 MNHEY, CDR2 SMNVEV (reference sequence). There are 14 residues in the CDR3. The CDR3 is CASSLYPTTYEQYF. CDR3 DNA sequence: TGTGCCAGCAGTTTATATCCTACCACCTACGAGCAGTACTTC.

Many counts were recorded for this clonotype. The CDR3 loop reads CASSSPGTEIPYGYTF. The CDR3, as DNA: TGTGCCAGCAGTTCTCCCGGGACAGAAATCCCATATGGCTACACCTTC. The chain recombines TRBV28 with TRBJ1-2; 7 bases are a match to TRBD1. The junction had 13 bases not matched to a gene; V was cut back by 4 bases and J by 5 bases. Germline CDR1 reads MDHEN; CDR2 reads SYDVKM. The CDR3 is made up of 16 amino acids.

Ten or more counts support this clonotype. The rearrangement links TRBV20-1 to TRBJ1-2; D call uncertain. Trimming shortened V by 3 bases and J by 3 bases, and 8 bases separated the two germline ends. The CDR3 is made up of 12 amino acids. CDR1 DFQATT and CDR2 SNEGSKA come from the germline V gene (reference sequence). The CDR3 coding sequence is TGCAGTGCTAGTTACGGGTACTATGGCTACACCTTC. Its protein is CSASYGYYGYTF.

There are many counts of this clonotype. The J gene is TRBJ2-7, the V gene TRBV28; 9 bases align to TRBD2. CDR1 is MDHEN, CDR2 SYDVKM, per germline. The CDR3 is made up of 16 amino acids. After removal of 5 bases from V and 5 bases from J, the junction contained 13 bases not matched to a gene. CDR3 sequence reads: CASSVSGSSLGDEQYF. DNA of the CDR3: TGTGCCAGCAGTGTTAGCGGGAGCTCCTTGGGGGACGAGCAGTACTTC.

This clonotype has a handful of counts. The J gene is TRBJ2-4, the V gene TRBV10-3, with 8 bases that match TRBD1. Germline trimming cut 4 bases from V and 4 bases from J; bases unmatched to any gene: 3. Germline V gene sequence: CDR1 ENHRY, CDR2 SYGVKD. The CDR3 extends over 14 amino acids. The DNA of the CDR3 is TGTGCCATCAGTGGGACAGGGCGTAAAAACATTCAGTACTTC. It is translated as CAISGTGRKNIQYF.

The V and J genes are TRBV7-2 and TRBJ1-3; 7 bases match TRBD1. CDR3 length: 14 amino acids. Germline lookup yields CDR1 SGHTA and CDR2 FQGNSA. The trim removed 1 base at V and 7 bases at J, leaving 4 bases unmatched. The CDR3 protein is CASSLVAGGNTIYF. CDR3 nucleotide sequence: TGTGCCAGCAGCTTAGTTGCAGGGGGGAACACCATATATTTT.